This record concerns one T cell receptor beta chain sequence. The source of the sample is a study of blood T cell repertoires in COVID-19. Study context: COVID-19 samples collected from the United States, Italy and Spain covered acute and convalescent phases.

Trimming cost V 2 bases and J 1 base, with 8 bases left between them. Germline CDR1 reads SGHTA; CDR2 reads FQGNSA. This CDR3 has 14 amino acids. This study enrolled people aged roughly 18 to 100 from around 25 US geographic areas. Participant reports of clinical history set cohort assignment. The repertoire was sequenced with immunoSEQ multiplex PCR; TCRdb's copy has only in-frame clones and lacks some. The table records around 340,000 clones, 70% to 90% of them present only once. The chain couples TRBV7-2 to TRBJ1-1; TRBD1 is a possible D gene (5 bases). The receptor was derived from a middle-aged woman with acute COVID-19. Sequencing was performed on PBMCs or T cells enriched from blood (not recorded which). The CDR3 sequence: CASSLSRANTEAFF. DNA of the CDR3: TGTGCCAGCAGCTTATCCAGGGCGAACACTGAAGCTTTCTTT. The whole variable domain, remainder taken from reference TRBV7-2 and TRBJ1-1, is GAGVSQSPSNKVTEKGKDVELRCDPISGHTALYWYRQSLGQGLEFLIYFQGNSAPDKSGLPSDRFSAERTGGSVSTLTIQRTQQEDSAVYLCASSLSRANTEAFFGQGTRLTVV.